Shown below are 26 T cell receptor beta chains from a single sample sequenced in a study of blood T cell repertoires in COVID-19. Repertoires were generated with immunoSEQ multiplex PCR, while TCRdb's copy carries only in-frame clones and drops some. The sample yields about 280,000 clones, around 90% seen once. Sequencing was performed on PBMCs or T cells enriched from blood (not recorded which). These receptors came from a woman aged 18-35 years with acute COVID-19.

The chain joins TRBV13 to TRBJ2-7; D might be TRBD2 (5 bases). Germline loops: CDR1 PRHDT, CDR2 FYEKMQ (reference sequence). The CDR3 totals 15 residues. Trimming pared 6 bases from V and 2 bases from J, leaving 17 bases between. CDR3 in amino acids: CASSPPEGVPYEQYF. Written as DNA, the CDR3 is TGTGCCAGCAGTCCCCCCGAGGGTGTCCCCTACGAGCAGTACTTC.

The chain uses TRBV27 and TRBJ2-3, with D maybe TRBD1 (6 bases). V was pared by 5 bases and J by 3 bases, with 15 bases between. The CDR3 runs 15 residues. CDR1 MNHEY and CDR2 SMNVEV come from the germline V gene (reference sequence). The CDR3 coding sequence is TGTGCCAGCAGTCCGAAGGCAGGGGAGACAGATACGCAGTATTTT. This sequence encodes CASSPKAGETDTQYF.

V is TRBV6-2 or TRBV6-3 and J is TRBJ2-7; possible D gene TRBD2, 5 bases. The CDR3 extends over 15 amino acids. Trimming took 0 bases from V and 1 from J, leaving 10 bases between them. Germline assignment: CDR1 MNHEY and CDR2 SVGEGT. The chain's CDR3 is CASSYSTGGSYEQYF. The CDR3 coding sequence is TGTGCCAGCAGTTACTCGACGGGCGGGTCCTACGAGCAGTACTTC.

The chain carries TRBV19 and TRBJ2-7, with D perhaps matching TRBD1 (6 bases). The CDR3 length is 13 residues. V was clipped by 4 bases and J by 6 bases, with 13 bases between them. The germline CDR1 and CDR2 sequences are LNHDA and SQIVND (reference sequence). The CDR3 region is CASSSDRWAEQYF. In DNA, the CDR3 is TGTGCCAGTAGTAGCGACAGGTGGGCCGAGCAGTACTTC.

The rearrangement links TRBV2 to TRBJ2-7; no clear D gene. Germline V lookup: CDR1 SNHLY, CDR2 FYNNEI. Trimming took off 7 bases at V and 6 bases at J, with 22 bases between the two ends. This CDR3 spans 15 amino acids. CDR3 residues: CASKFTPGPLGEQYF. The CDR3 coding sequence is TGTGCCAGCAAATTTACCCCGGGTCCATTGGGCGAGCAGTACTTC.

This chain connects TRBV5-1 to TRBJ2-7, with D perhaps matching TRBD2 (6 bases). Deletions cut 0 bases from V and 0 bases from J, with 13 bases between. Germline CDR1 and CDR2: SGHRS and YFSETQ. The CDR3 runs 16 residues. The CDR3 bases are TGCGCCAGCAGCTTGGGAACGGCGGGAAGCTCCTACGAGCAGTACTTC. Translation: CASSLGTAGSSYEQYF.

The chain employs TRBV4-1 and TRBJ2-7, with 9 bases matching TRBD2. The CDR3 contains 17 residues. J gave up 4 bases and V 3 bases, and 13 bases lay outside the gene matches. CDR1 is MGHRA, CDR2 YSYEKL, per germline. The CDR3 protein is CASSQSLLAGAIYEQYF. The DNA for the CDR3 is TGCGCCAGCAGCCAGAGCCTCTTAGCGGGAGCCATTTACGAGCAGTACTTC.

Concerning this clone itself: The identical CDR3 is also encoded by other nucleotide sequences in the sample. The chain has TRBV5-1 and TRBJ1-6; TRBD1 aligns across 8 bases. Germline V gene data show CDR1 as SGHRS and CDR2 as YFSETQ. The J segment lost 5 bases and the V segment lost 0 bases, leaving 1 base of the junction unmatched. The CDR3 is 15 amino acids. The CDR3 nucleotides are TGCGCCAGCAGCTTGGGACAGGGGAATAATTCACCCCTCCACTTT. Translating it yields CASSLGQGNNSPLHF.

The J gene is TRBJ2-5, the V gene TRBV27, with TRBD1 as a possible D gene (6 bases). The CDR3 loop spans 14 amino acids. CDR1 is MNHEY, CDR2 SMNVEV, per germline (reference sequence). V lost 5 bases and J lost 2, with 12 bases in between. CDR3 sequence (DNA): TGTGCCAGCAGTACAGGGCCCACACAAGAGACCCAGTACTTC. This gives the protein CASSTGPTQETQYF.

The rearrangement joins TRBV6-6 to TRBJ2-7; the match to TRBD1 covers 7 bases. Germline V gives CDR1 MNHNY, CDR2 SVGAGI (reference sequence). The V gene end was trimmed by 0 bases and the J gene end by 0 bases; junction bases not matched to a gene: 2. The CDR3 spans 15 residues. The CDR3 spells CASSYSTGSSYEQYF. DNA of the CDR3: TGTGCCAGCAGTTACTCGACAGGGAGCTCCTACGAGCAGTACTTC.

The rearrangement joins TRBV5-1 to TRBJ2-3; a possible D gene is TRBD2 (7 bases). The length of the CDR3 is 15 residues. Germline CDR1 is SGHRS and CDR2 is YFSETQ. V lost 1 base, J lost 2 bases, and 11 bases lay in between. The CDR3 sequence: CASSLSGTNTDTQYF. In nucleotides, the CDR3 is TGCGCCAGCAGCTTGAGCGGGACAAACACAGATACGCAGTATTTT.

The genes are TRBV28 and TRBJ2-7; TRBD2 might be the D (5 bases). Trimming left V 6 bases short and J 8 bases short, with 26 bases between. This CDR3 comprises 16 residues. CDR1 is MDHEN and CDR2 is SYDVKM in the germline V gene. The CDR3 here is CASSQQSLLVRAKQYF. The CDR3 DNA is TGTGCCAGCAGCCAACAATCCCTACTAGTAAGAGCAAAGCAGTACTTC.

The chain recombines TRBV6-5 with TRBJ2-7; 8 bases fit TRBD1. The ends lost 4 bases at V and 0 bases at J; junction bases unmatched: 5. In germline, CDR1 is MNHEY, CDR2 SVGAGI. The CDR3 consists of 15 residues. The CDR3 region is CASSSRDRLSYEQYF. The CDR3 bases are TGTGCCAGCAGTTCCAGGGACAGGCTCTCCTACGAGCAGTACTTC.

This chain joins TRBV24-1 and TRBJ2-2; a weak D match, TRBD2 (6 bases). The germline V gene encodes CDR1 KGHDR and CDR2 SFDVKD. The CDR3 runs to 14 residues. The V end was cut by 6 bases, the J end by 5 bases, with 12 bases between. This CDR3 is CATSRDSPTGELFF. CDR3 coding DNA: TGTGCCACCAGTCGGGACTCCCCAACCGGGGAGCTGTTTTTT.

The CDR3 sequence: CASSPPFGGNSYEQYF. The CDR3, as DNA: TGTGCCAGCAGCCCCCCTTTTGGCGGGAACTCCTACGAGCAGTACTTC. This chain uses TRBV5-8 with TRBJ2-7; weak D call: TRBD2 (6 bases). The CDR3 extends over 16 amino acids. Trimming left V 4 bases short and J 0 bases short, with 17 bases between. Germline V gene lookup returns CDR1 SGHTS and CDR2 YDEGEE.

J is TRBJ2-1 and V is TRBV9, with a weak D call TRBD2 (5 bases). Germline V lookup: CDR1 SGDLS, CDR2 YYNGEE. CDR3 size: 15 residues. With 4 bases removed from V and 2 bases from J, the gap between germline ends came to 13 bases. The chain's CDR3 is CASSRNGNTYNEQFF. CDR3 nucleotides: TGTGCCAGCAGCCGTAACGGGAACACCTACAATGAGCAGTTCTTC.

This chain uses TRBV7-9 with TRBJ2-3; weak D call: TRBD1 (6 bases). Germline V CDR1 and CDR2: SEHNR, FQNEAQ (reference sequence). The CDR3 totals 18 residues. The V gene lost 1 base and the J gene lost 4 bases, with 21 bases spanning the gap. CDR3: CASSLDRMGAERADTQYF. CDR3 coding DNA: TGTGCCAGCAGCTTAGATAGAATGGGGGCAGAACGGGCAGATACGCAGTATTTT.

This rearrangement joins TRBV5-5 to TRBJ1-2, with no clear D. V was cut by 0 bases and J by 1 base, with 7 bases left in between. There are 14 residues in the CDR3. Looked up from germline, CDR1 is SGHKS and CDR2 is YYEKEE (reference sequence). The CDR3 nucleotides read TGTGCCAGCAGCTTGGGCAGGATTAACTATGGCTACACCTTC. Amino acids: CASSLGRINYGYTF.

V is TRBV28 and J is TRBJ2-7; 8 bases map to TRBD2. Germline lookup yields CDR1 MDHEN and CDR2 SYDVKM. The CDR3 is made up of 16 amino acids. V lost 3 bases, J lost 1 base, and 8 bases stayed unmatched. CDR3: CASSFYGRAGSYEQYF. The CDR3 nucleotides are TGTGCCAGCAGTTTTTACGGGAGGGCCGGGTCCTACGAGCAGTACTTC.

The V and J genes are TRBV10-3 and TRBJ2-1; D perhaps matches TRBD2 (5 bases). Germline V CDR1 and CDR2: ENHRY, SYGVKD. CDR3 length: 13 residues. V gave up 0 bases and J gave up 8 bases, with 8 bases separating them. The CDR3 is CAISESGGDEQFF. CDR3 sequence (DNA): TGTGCCATCAGTGAGTCTGGAGGTGATGAGCAGTTCTTC.

V usage is TRBV27 and J usage is TRBJ1-1, with a possible D match to TRBD1 (5 bases). The V end was cut by 5 bases, the J end by 1 base, with 8 bases between. The CDR3 is 13 residues long. From germline, CDR1 is MNHEY and CDR2 SMNVEV (reference sequence). The CDR3 DNA reads as TGTGCCAGCAGTCGCACAGGGAACACTGAAGCTTTCTTT. It codes for CASSRTGNTEAFF.

The CDR3 DNA is TGCGCCAGCAGCTTGGGGGAGACTAGCGGGAGGATTGAGCAGTTCTTC. Its translation: CASSLGETSGRIEQFF. The chain couples TRBV5-1 to TRBJ2-1, with TRBD2 matching over 13 bases. With V trimmed by 0 bases and J by 9 bases, 6 bases remained unmatched. The germline V gene has CDR1 SGHRS and CDR2 YFSETQ. CDR3 size: 16 residues.

The chain carries TRBV2 and TRBJ1-6; no reliable D call. V was trimmed by 6 bases and J by 7 bases, leaving 13 bases between them. The CDR3 consists of 14 residues. Germline-derived CDR1 and CDR2 are SNHLY and FYNNEI. In DNA, the CDR3 is TGTGCCAGCAGCCTCACTATTGGCAATTCACCCCTCCACTTT. It translates to CASSLTIGNSPLHF.

In regard to this clone: This sample also contains other DNA sequences that code for the same CDR3. The genes are TRBV10-3 and TRBJ1-5; D gene uncertain. The germline V gene encodes CDR1 ENHRY and CDR2 SYGVKD. The CDR3 is 13 residues long. V was pared by 7 bases and J by 1 base, with 8 bases between. The CDR3 DNA is TGTGCCATCAATTCGGGGAGCAATCAGCCCCAGCATTTT. Amino acid sequence: CAINSGSNQPQHF.

The V and J genes are TRBV11-3 and TRBJ2-2; perhaps TRBD2 as D (5 bases). The CDR3 loop spans 17 amino acids. Between the trimmed V and J ends, which lost 5 bases and 5 bases, there was a span of 21 bases. Germline-derived CDR1 and CDR2 are SGHNT and YENEEA. Written as DNA, the CDR3 is TGTGCCAGCAGCCCGAAACAGTGGGGAGTTGGAACCGGGGAGCTGTTTTTT. Encoded protein: CASSPKQWGVGTGELFF.

The V gene is TRBV7-9, the J gene TRBJ2-7, with TRBD1 matching over 8 bases. Germline V gene sequence: CDR1 SEHNR, CDR2 FQNEAQ (reference sequence). The CDR3 totals 17 residues. With V trimmed by 2 bases and J by 5 bases, 14 bases remained unmatched. The CDR3 protein is CASSLSAGGRIDNEQYF. In nucleotides, the CDR3 is TGTGCCAGCAGCTTATCCGCAGGGGGCCGAATCGACAACGAGCAGTACTTC.